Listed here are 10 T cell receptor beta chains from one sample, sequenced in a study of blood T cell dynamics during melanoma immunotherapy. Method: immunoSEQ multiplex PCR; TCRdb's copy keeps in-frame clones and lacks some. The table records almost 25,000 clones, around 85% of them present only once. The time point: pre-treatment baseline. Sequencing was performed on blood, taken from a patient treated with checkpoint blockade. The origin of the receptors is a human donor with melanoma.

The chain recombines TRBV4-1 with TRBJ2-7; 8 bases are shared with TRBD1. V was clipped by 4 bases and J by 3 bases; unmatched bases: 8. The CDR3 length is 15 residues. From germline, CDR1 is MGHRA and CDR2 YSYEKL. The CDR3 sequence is CASSPSGTGDYEQYF. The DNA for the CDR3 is TGCGCCAGCAGCCCATCCGGGACAGGCGACTACGAGCAGTACTTC.

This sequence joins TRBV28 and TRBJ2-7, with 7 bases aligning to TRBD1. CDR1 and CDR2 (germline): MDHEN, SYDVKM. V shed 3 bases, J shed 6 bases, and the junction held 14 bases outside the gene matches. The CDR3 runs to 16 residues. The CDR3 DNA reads TGTGCCAGCAGTTTGAAAGCCTGGGACAGAACGTCCGAGCAGTACTTC. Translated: CASSLKAWDRTSEQYF.

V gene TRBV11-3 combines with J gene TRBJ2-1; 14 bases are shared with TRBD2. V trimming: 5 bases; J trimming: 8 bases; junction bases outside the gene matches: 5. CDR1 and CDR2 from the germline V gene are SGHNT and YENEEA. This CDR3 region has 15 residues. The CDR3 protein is CASSQGLAGGYEQFF. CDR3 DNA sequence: TGTGCCAGCAGCCAAGGACTAGCGGGAGGCTATGAGCAGTTCTTC.

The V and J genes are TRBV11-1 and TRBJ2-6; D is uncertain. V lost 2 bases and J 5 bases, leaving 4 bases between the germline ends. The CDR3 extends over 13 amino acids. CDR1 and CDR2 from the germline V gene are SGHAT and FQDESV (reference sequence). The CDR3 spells CASSLLRANVLTF. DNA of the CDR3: TGTGCCAGCAGCTTACTCCGGGCCAACGTCCTGACTTTC.

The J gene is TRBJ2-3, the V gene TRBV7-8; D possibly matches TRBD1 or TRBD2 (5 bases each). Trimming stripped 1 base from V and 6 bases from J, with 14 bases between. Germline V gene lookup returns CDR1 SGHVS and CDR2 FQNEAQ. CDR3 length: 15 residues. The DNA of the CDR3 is TGTGCCAGCAGCTTAGTTGGGACCCTGAAGGATACGCAGTATTTT. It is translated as CASSLVGTLKDTQYF.

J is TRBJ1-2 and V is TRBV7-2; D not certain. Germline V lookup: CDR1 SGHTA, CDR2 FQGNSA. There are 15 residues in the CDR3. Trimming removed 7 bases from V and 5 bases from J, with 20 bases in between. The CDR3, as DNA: TGTGCCAGCACCCCACCCGGTGGAACGACGTATGGCTACACCTTC. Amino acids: CASTPPGGTTYGYTF.

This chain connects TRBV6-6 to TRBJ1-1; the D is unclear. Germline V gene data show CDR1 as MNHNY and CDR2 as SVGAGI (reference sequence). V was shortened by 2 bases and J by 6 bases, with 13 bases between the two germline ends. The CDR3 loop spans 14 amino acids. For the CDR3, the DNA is TGTGCCAGCAGTTACATTCGGGGAAGCGCTGAAGCTTTCTTT. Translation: CASSYIRGSAEAFF.

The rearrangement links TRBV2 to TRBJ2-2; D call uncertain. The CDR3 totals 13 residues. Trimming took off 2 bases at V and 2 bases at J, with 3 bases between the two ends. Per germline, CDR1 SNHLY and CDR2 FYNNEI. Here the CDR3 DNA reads TGTGCCAGCAGTGAACGAAACACCGGGGAGCTGTTTTTT. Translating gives CASSERNTGELFF.

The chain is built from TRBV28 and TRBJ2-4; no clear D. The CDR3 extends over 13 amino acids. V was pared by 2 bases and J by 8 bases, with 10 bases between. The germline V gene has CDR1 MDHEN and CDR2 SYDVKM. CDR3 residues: CASSLRHRDIQYF. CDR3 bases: TGTGCCAGCAGTTTACGGCATAGGGACATTCAGTACTTC.

CDR3 DNA: TGCGCCAGCCGCCTGGGACTAGCGGATTCCTACGAGCAGTACTTC. It translates to CASRLGLADSYEQYF. The genes are TRBV5-1 and TRBJ2-7; 11 bases align to TRBD2. The CDR3 extends over 15 amino acids. Germline lookup yields CDR1 SGHRS and CDR2 YFSETQ. Trimming took 7 bases from V and 1 from J; bases not matched to a gene: 7.